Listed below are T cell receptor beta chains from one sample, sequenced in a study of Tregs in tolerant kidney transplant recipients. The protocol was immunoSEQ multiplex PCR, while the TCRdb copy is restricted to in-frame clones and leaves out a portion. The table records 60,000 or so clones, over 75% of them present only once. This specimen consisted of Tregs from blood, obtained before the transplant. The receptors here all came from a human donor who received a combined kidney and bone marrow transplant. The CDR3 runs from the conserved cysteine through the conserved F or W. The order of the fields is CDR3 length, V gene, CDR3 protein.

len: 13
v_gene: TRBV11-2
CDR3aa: CASSYAGAQPQHF

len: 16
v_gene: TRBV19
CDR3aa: CASSIRTSGLPYEQYF

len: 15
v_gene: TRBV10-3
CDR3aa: CATNEGGDSNQPQHF

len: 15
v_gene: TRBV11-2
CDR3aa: CASSSYTGQGQGYTF

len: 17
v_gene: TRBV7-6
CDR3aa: CASSLLAQTWGTDTQYF

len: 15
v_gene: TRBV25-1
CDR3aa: CASSPRSQSTDTQYF

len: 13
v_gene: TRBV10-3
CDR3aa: CAIRTSEAYEQYF

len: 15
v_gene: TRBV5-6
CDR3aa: CASSLLTTANTEAFF

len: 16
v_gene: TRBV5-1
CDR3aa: CASSLGSGGARETQYF

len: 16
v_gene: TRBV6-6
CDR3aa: CASRSVSGSLSGELFF

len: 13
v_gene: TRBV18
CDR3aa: CASSPRHSYEQYF

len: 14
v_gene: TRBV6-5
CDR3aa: CASTQAGRDTEAFF

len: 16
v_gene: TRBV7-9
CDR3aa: CASSLWRRGANTEAFF

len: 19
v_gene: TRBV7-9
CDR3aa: CASSSLGARQLPSYNEQFF

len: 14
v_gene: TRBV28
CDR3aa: CASHTGASNQPQHF

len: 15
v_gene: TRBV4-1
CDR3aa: CASSQDQVSNYGYTF

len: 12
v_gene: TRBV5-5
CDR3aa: CAGSLDRDGYTF

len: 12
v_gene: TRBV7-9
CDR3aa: CASSLDTGELFF

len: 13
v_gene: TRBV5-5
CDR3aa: CASSLGMGNEQYF

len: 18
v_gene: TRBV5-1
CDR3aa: CASSLGMGARLVNYGYTF

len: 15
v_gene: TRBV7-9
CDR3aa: CASRTGIPGSGELFF

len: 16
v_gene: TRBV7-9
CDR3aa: CASSQWAGPRQETQYF

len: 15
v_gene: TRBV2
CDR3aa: CASSEGALVYEGYTF

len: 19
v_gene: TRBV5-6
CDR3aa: CASSTAGWLAGAMYNEQFF

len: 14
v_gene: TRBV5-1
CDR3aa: CASVRGLDTGELFF

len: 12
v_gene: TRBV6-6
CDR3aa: CASSSPPGEQYF

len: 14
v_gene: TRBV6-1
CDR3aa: CASSGWQSNTEAFF

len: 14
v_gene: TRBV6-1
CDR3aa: CASSERQAFNEQFF

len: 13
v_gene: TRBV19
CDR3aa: CASSSERGETQYF

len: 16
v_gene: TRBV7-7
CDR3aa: CASGNLGLAGPYEQYF

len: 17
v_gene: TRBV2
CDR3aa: CASSRGTGDTSTDTQYF

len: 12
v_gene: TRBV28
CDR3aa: CALTGGPLGYTF

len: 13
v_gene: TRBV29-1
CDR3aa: CSVGEQGDQPQHF

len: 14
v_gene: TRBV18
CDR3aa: CASSPMEGVNIQYF

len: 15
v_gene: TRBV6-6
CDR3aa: CASSYSKSAEKPQHF

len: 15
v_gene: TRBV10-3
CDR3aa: CAIRDGQGYGSPLHF

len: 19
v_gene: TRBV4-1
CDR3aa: CASSQILAGGMFSTDTQYF

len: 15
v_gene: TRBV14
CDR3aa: CASSHIQGESYEQYF